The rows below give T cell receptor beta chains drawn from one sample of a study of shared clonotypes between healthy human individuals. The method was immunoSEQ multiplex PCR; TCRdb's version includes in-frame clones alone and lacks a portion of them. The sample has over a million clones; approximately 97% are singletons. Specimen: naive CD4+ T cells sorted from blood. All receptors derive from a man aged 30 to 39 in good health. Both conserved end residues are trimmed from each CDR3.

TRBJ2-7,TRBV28,ASRTGLYEQY
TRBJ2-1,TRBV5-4,ASSLAWGGEQF
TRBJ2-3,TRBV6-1,ASSELSGRAGSKY
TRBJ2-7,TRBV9,ASSPRGQGRYEQY
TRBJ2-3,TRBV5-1,ASSSGLAGGTTSTDTQY
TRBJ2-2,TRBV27,ASRPLALTNTGELF
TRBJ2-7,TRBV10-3,AISEGLAGGPHEQY
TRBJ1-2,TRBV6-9,ASSSPDKGHGYT
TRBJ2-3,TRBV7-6,ASSLRGLPNTDTQY
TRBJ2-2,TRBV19,ASSISGGELF
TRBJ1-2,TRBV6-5,ASNTQGENDGYT
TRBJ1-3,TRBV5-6,ASSLDWKPGNTIY
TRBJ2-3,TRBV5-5,ASSSNPISDTQY
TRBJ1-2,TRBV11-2,ASSLALRGYGYT
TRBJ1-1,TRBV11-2,ASILTRGRKGNTEAF
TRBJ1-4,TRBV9,ASSVGVQGRGEKLF
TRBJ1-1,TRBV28,ASPPPGPPLNTEAF
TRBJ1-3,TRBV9,ASSVDAGSGNTIY
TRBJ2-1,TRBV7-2,ASSFSLAFYNEQF
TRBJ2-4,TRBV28,ASSTPAGGSKNIQY
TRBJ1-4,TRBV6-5,ASRPGGREKLF
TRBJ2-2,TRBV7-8,ASSLFAENTGELF
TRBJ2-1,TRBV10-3,AISDPGTSFANEQF
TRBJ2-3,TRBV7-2,ASSLVTATDTQY
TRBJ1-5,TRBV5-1,ASRVTTGLSNQPQH
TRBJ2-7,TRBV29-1,SVVFLAGSEQY
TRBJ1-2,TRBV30,AWSGRAYGYT
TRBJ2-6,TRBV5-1,ASSLGLAGGFGANVLT
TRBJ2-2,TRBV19,ARWVGELF
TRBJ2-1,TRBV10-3,AISGVEAYNEQF
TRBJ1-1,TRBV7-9,ASSFRNTEAF
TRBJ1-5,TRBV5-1,ASRRDRETQPQH